The sequence of this T cell receptor beta chain was determined in a study of neoadjuvant anti-PD-1 for oral cavity cancer. Here immunoSEQ multiplex PCR was the method, and the copy in TCRdb shows in-frame clones only, minus some. In the table there are approximately 10,000 clones, approximately 59% of which are singletons. The time point is: after neoadjuvant nivolumab, at surgical resection. Germline CDR1 is MNHEY and CDR2 is SMNVEV (reference sequence). The CDR3 runs 16 residues. V was shortened by 0 bases and J by 0 bases, with 9 bases between the two germline ends. The J gene is TRBJ2-1, the V gene TRBV27; possible D gene TRBD2, 5 bases. This receptor was taken from a person between 40 and 85 years old with oral cavity squamous cell carcinoma. The source was PBMCs, collected after nivolumab (anti-PD-1) treatment. The CDR3 region has the DNA TGTGCCAGCAGTTTATCCCGGGGTACCTCCTACAATGAGCAGTTCTTC. It encodes CASSLSRGTSYNEQFF.